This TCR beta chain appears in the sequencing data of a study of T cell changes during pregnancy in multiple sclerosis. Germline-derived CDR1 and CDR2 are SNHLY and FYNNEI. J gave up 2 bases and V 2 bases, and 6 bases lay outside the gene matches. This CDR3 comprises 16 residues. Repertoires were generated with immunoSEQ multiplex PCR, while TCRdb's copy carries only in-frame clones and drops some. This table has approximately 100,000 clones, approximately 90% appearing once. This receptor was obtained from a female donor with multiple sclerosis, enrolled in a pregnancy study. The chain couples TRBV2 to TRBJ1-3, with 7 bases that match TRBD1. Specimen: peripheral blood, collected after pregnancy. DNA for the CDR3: TGTGCCAGCAGTGAACTCACAGGGGTGGCTGGAAACACCATATATTTT. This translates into CASSELTGVAGNTIYF. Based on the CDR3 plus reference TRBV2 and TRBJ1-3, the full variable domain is EPEVTQTPSHQVTQMGQEVILRCVPISNHLYFYWYRQILGQKVEFLVSFYNNEISEKSEIFDDQFSVERPDGSNFTLKIRSTKLEDSAMYFCASSELTGVAGNTIYFGEGSWLTVV.